Listed below are T cell receptor beta chains from one sample, sequenced in a study of blood T cell repertoires in COVID-19. This table comes from immunoSEQ multiplex PCR, and its TCRdb copy is limited to in-frame clones, with some not included. The sample lists over 45,000 clones, 80% to 90% occurring once. Specimen: peripheral blood. The receptors here all came from a woman of 80 years or more with acute or convalescent COVID-19. The CDR3 runs from the conserved cysteine through the conserved F or W. Fields, in order: CDR3 protein, CDR3 DNA, V gene, J gene, clone size, D gene. The D gene is left open where the match is weak. Only some rows state a clone size, as once, few, many or a class for expanded clones.

CDR3: CAWSLQGYNSPLHF
DNA: TGTGCCTGGAGTTTACAGGGGTATAATTCACCCCTCCACTTT
V: TRBV30
J: TRBJ1-6
size: .
D: TRBD1

CDR3: CASSLGLAGRTDTQYF
DNA: TGTGCCAGCAGCTTAGGACTAGCGGGGAGAACAGATACGCAGTATTTT
V: TRBV7-9
J: TRBJ2-3
size: .
D: TRBD2

CDR3: CASSRNRGNDGELFF
DNA: TGCGCCAGCAGCCGTAACAGGGGTAATGACGGGGAGCTGTTTTTT
V: TRBV4-1
J: TRBJ2-2
size: once
D: TRBD1

CDR3: CASSLDPGSYEQYF
DNA: TGTGCCAGCAGCTTAGACCCAGGCTCCTACGAGCAGTACTTC
V: TRBV11-2
J: TRBJ2-7
size: .
D: .

CDR3: CASSLNRDGVEKLFF
DNA: TGTGCCAGCAGCTTGAACAGGGACGGTGTTGAAAAACTGTTTTTT
V: TRBV7-9
J: TRBJ1-4
size: .
D: .

CDR3: CASSLAWRRTSGGAGTQYF
DNA: TGTGCCAGCAGCTTAGCGTGGAGACGGACTAGCGGGGGGGCAGGAACGCAGTATTTT
V: TRBV7-6
J: TRBJ2-3
size: .
D: TRBD2

CDR3: CASGGAHDGYTF
DNA: TGTGCGTCGGGGGGCGCCCACGATGGCTACACCTTC
V: TRBV10-3
J: TRBJ1-2
size: .
D: .

CDR3: CAWSTRRGAYNSPLHF
DNA: TGTGCCTGGTCGACCCGACGGGGGGCATATAATTCACCCCTCCACTTT
V: TRBV30
J: TRBJ1-6
size: .
D: .

CDR3: CASRSRTGATGELFF
DNA: TGTGCCAGCAGAAGCCGCACAGGGGCGACCGGGGAGCTGTTTTTT
V: TRBV6-5
J: TRBJ2-2
size: .
D: TRBD1

CDR3: CASSRSDRFTEAFF
DNA: TGCGCCAGCAGCCGATCAGACAGATTCACTGAAGCTTTCTTT
V: TRBV4-1
J: TRBJ1-1
size: .
D: .

CDR3: CASSLRQRGGTDTQYF
DNA: TGTGCCAGCAGCTTACGACAGCGGGGGGGCACAGATACGCAGTATTTT
V: TRBV11-2
J: TRBJ2-3
size: .
D: TRBD2

CDR3: CASSSQGALEDQPQHF
DNA: TGTGCCAGCAGCTCGCAGGGGGCCTTAGAGGATCAGCCCCAGCATTTT
V: TRBV7-9
J: TRBJ1-5
size: once
D: TRBD1

CDR3: CAISPGRGLSGELFF
DNA: TGTGCCATCAGTCCTGGCAGGGGGCTGTCCGGGGAGCTGTTTTTT
V: TRBV10-3
J: TRBJ2-2
size: .
D: TRBD1

CDR3: CASSQDVPDLGTGKYEQYF
DNA: TGCGCCAGCAGCCAAGATGTGCCGGACTTAGGGACAGGGAAATACGAGCAGTACTTC
V: TRBV4-1
J: TRBJ2-7
size: few
D: TRBD1

CDR3: CASSESAGGADTQYF
DNA: TGTGCCAGCAGTGAATCGGCGGGGGGGGCAGATACGCAGTATTTT
V: TRBV2
J: TRBJ2-3
size: once
D: TRBD2

CDR3: CASRLGLGGGEKLFF
DNA: TGTGCCAGCAGGCTGGGGTTAGGGGGCGGGGAAAAACTGTTTTTT
V: TRBV6-5
J: TRBJ1-4
size: once
D: TRBD1

CDR3: CATSGSSRASALNEQFF
DNA: TGTGCCACCAGTGGTTCCTCGAGGGCTAGCGCCTTGAATGAGCAGTTCTTC
V: TRBV24-1
J: TRBJ2-1
size: once
D: .

CDR3: CASSQEGPQPEAFF
DNA: TGTGCCAGCAGCCAAGAGGGCCCCCAACCTGAAGCTTTCTTT
V: TRBV4-2
J: TRBJ1-1
size: .
D: .

CDR3: CASSQGPYEQYF
DNA: TGTGCCAGCAGCCAAGGGCCTTACGAGCAGTACTTC
V: TRBV3-1/TRBV3-2
J: TRBJ2-7
size: .
D: .

CDR3: CASSLDRARTTEAFF
DNA: TGTGCCAGCAGTCTCGACAGGGCGAGGACTACTGAAGCTTTCTTT
V: TRBV27
J: TRBJ1-1
size: .
D: TRBD1

CDR3: CASGDIQGDRSPLHF
DNA: TGTGCTAGTGGTGATATTCAGGGTGATCGGTCACCCCTCCACTTT
V: TRBV12-5
J: TRBJ1-6
size: .
D: .

CDR3: CASSPLNTGELFF
DNA: TGTGCCAGCAGCCCTCTGAACACCGGGGAGCTGTTTTTT
V: TRBV11-3
J: TRBJ2-2
size: .
D: .

CDR3: CASSPPPGQPSTDTQYF
DNA: TGTGCCAGCAGTCCGCCACCGGGACAACCTAGCACAGATACGCAGTATTTT
V: TRBV2
J: TRBJ2-3
size: .
D: .

CDR3: CASNRGRVDNYGYTF
DNA: TGTGCCAGTAACCGAGGGAGGGTAGATAACTATGGCTACACCTTC
V: TRBV19
J: TRBJ1-2
size: .
D: .

CDR3: CASIEAFYSNQPQHF
DNA: TGTGCCAGCATCGAGGCGTTCTATAGCAATCAGCCCCAGCATTTT
V: TRBV6-5
J: TRBJ1-5
size: .
D: .

CDR3: CASSSTGGNTEAFF
DNA: TGCGCCAGCAGCTCGACAGGGGGGAACACTGAAGCTTTCTTT
V: TRBV5-1
J: TRBJ1-1
size: .
D: TRBD1

CDR3: CASSLEGVRYGYTF
DNA: TGCGCCAGCAGCTTGGAAGGGGTTCGGTATGGCTACACCTTC
V: TRBV5-1
J: TRBJ1-2
size: .
D: .

CDR3: CASSLGLEGDTQYF
DNA: TGTGCCAGCAGCTTAGGCCTAGAGGGAGATACGCAGTATTTT
V: TRBV7-2
J: TRBJ2-3
size: .
D: .

CDR3: CASSIVGTIYF
DNA: TGTGCCAGTAGTATCGTCGGCACCATATATTTT
V: TRBV19
J: TRBJ1-3
size: .
D: .

CDR3: CASSLAGGPNNYGYTF
DNA: TGTGCCAGCAGCTTGGCCGGGGGGCCCAATAACTATGGCTACACCTTC
V: TRBV5-4
J: TRBJ1-2
size: .
D: .

CDR3: CSVRQGNYGYTF
DNA: TGCAGCGTCCGACAGGGGAACTATGGCTACACCTTC
V: TRBV29-1
J: TRBJ1-2
size: .
D: TRBD1

CDR3: CASSLALEDTGELFF
DNA: TGTGCCAGCAGCTTAGCTCTAGAGGACACCGGGGAGCTGTTTTTT
V: TRBV7-8
J: TRBJ2-2
size: .
D: .

CDR3: CASRERQGENYGYTF
DNA: TGTGCCAGCAGGGAACGACAGGGGGAGAACTATGGCTACACCTTC
V: TRBV27
J: TRBJ1-2
size: once
D: TRBD1

CDR3: CASRDREDQPQHF
DNA: TGTGCCAGCCGGGACAGAGAGGACCAGCCCCAGCATTTT
V: TRBV6-6
J: TRBJ1-5
size: once
D: TRBD1

CDR3: CASSLQGANTEAFF
DNA: TGCGCCAGCAGCTTGCAGGGGGCGAACACTGAAGCTTTCTTT
V: TRBV5-1
J: TRBJ1-1
size: .
D: TRBD1

CDR3: CASSARGARADTQYF
DNA: TGTGCCAGCAGTGCCCGGGGGGCGCGCGCAGATACGCAGTATTTT
V: TRBV27
J: TRBJ2-3
size: .
D: .

CDR3: CASRDRGGTNEKLFF
DNA: TGTGCCAGCCGGGACAGGGGAGGAACTAATGAAAAACTGTTTTTT
V: TRBV6-5
J: TRBJ1-4
size: .
D: TRBD1

CDR3: CASTQGFEAFF
DNA: TGTGCCAGCACCCAGGGTTTTGAAGCTTTCTTT
V: TRBV6-5
J: TRBJ1-1
size: .
D: .

CDR3: CASSHLIIAGGLGNEQFF
DNA: TGTGCCAGCAGCCATCTTATCATAGCGGGGGGACTAGGTAATGAGCAGTTCTTC
V: TRBV3-1/TRBV3-2
J: TRBJ2-1
size: .
D: TRBD2

CDR3: CASTPQGPYGYTF
DNA: TGTGCCAGTACCCCACAGGGCCCCTATGGCTACACCTTC
V: TRBV19
J: TRBJ1-2
size: once
D: .

CDR3: CSVARGNTGELFF
DNA: TGCAGCGTTGCCAGGGGGAACACCGGGGAGCTGTTTTTT
V: TRBV29-1
J: TRBJ2-2
size: .
D: .

CDR3: CASSVLGGGSYNEQFF
DNA: TGTGCCAGCAGCGTACTAGGGGGGGGATCATACAATGAGCAGTTCTTC
V: TRBV3-1/TRBV3-2
J: TRBJ2-1
size: .
D: .

CDR3: CASSEFSGGAGETQYF
DNA: TGCGCCAGCAGTGAGTTTAGCGGGGGGGCCGGGGAGACCCAGTACTTC
V: TRBV10-2
J: TRBJ2-5
size: .
D: TRBD2

CDR3: CATITGSSSGNTIYF
DNA: TGTGCCACAATAACAGGTTCCAGCTCTGGAAACACCATATATTTT
V: TRBV6-5
J: TRBJ1-3
size: .
D: .

CDR3: CASSEGPTEAFF
DNA: TGTGCCAGCAGTGAGGGCCCCACTGAAGCTTTCTTT
V: TRBV2
J: TRBJ1-1
size: .
D: .

CDR3: CASRISPAGNQPQHF
DNA: TGTGCCAGCAGGATCTCCCCTGCGGGGAATCAGCCCCAGCATTTT
V: TRBV6-5
J: TRBJ1-5
size: .
D: .

CDR3: CASSQAVGGTDTQYF
DNA: TGTGCCAGCAGCCAAGCCGTAGGGGGCACAGATACGCAGTATTTT
V: TRBV4-2
J: TRBJ2-3
size: once
D: .

CDR3: CATATQGPSAFF
DNA: TGTGCCACCGCGACCCAGGGGCCTAGCGCTTTCTTT
V: TRBV21-1
J: TRBJ1-1
size: .
D: .

CDR3: CASSNPTGSSGNTIYF
DNA: TGTGCCAGCAGCAACCCGACAGGGAGCTCTGGAAACACCATATATTTT
V: TRBV7-6
J: TRBJ1-3
size: .
D: TRBD1

CDR3: CASSPQTGQSNTGELFF
DNA: TGTGCCAGCAGCCCGCAGACGGGACAGTCGAACACCGGGGAGCTGTTTTTT
V: TRBV7-2
J: TRBJ2-2
size: .
D: TRBD1

CDR3: CASSIAGGQQPQHF
DNA: TGTGCCAGTAGTATAGCCGGGGGGCAACAGCCCCAGCATTTT
V: TRBV19
J: TRBJ1-5
size: .
D: .

CDR3: CASSLGQTYNEQFF
DNA: TGTGCCAGCAGCTTGGGACAGACCTACAATGAGCAGTTCTTC
V: TRBV7-9
J: TRBJ2-1
size: .
D: TRBD1

CDR3: CASSPEHGRAEAFF
DNA: TGTGCCAGCAGCCCTGAGCATGGCAGGGCTGAAGCTTTCTTT
V: TRBV11-3
J: TRBJ1-1
size: .
D: .